These 24 T cell receptor beta chains were sequenced from one sample in a study of blood T cells in healthy people across ages. A second PCR of about 7 to 12 cycles used a sample-barcoded 5' primer and a J-beta primer mix. TCRdb ran MiXCR on the 5' RACE reads and lists one entry per CDR3 protein. Of 1.5 million to 2 million distinct CDR3 sequences detected, 28% appear once; the ten largest clones hold roughly 8%. Sequenced: blood. These receptors were taken from a woman aged 25 to 45 in good health.

This chain uses TRBV27 with TRBJ2-3, with 15 bases that match TRBD2. Germline CDR1 is MNHEY and CDR2 is SMNVEV (reference sequence). This CDR3 spans 21 amino acids. The trim removed 6 bases at V and 5 bases at J, leaving 21 bases unmatched. In DNA form, the CDR3 reads TGTGCCAGCAGCTACAGCCTAGGACTAGCGGGGGGGTCGGGGGCAGGAGATACGCAGTATTTT. This translates into CASSYSLGLAGGSGAGDTQYF.

This clonotype was picked up a small number of times. This rearrangement joins TRBV11-3 to TRBJ2-1; D is unresolved. CDR1 SGHNT and CDR2 YENEEA come from the germline V gene. This CDR3 spans 17 amino acids. The V gene lost 0 bases and the J gene lost 0 bases, with 12 bases spanning the gap. CDR3 nucleotides: TGTGCCAGCAGCTTAGAGCCGGGCTCGATCTCCTACAATGAGCAGTTCTTC. This codes for CASSLEPGSISYNEQFF.

The chain carries TRBV20-1 and TRBJ2-4, with 8 bases fitting TRBD1. The end of the DNA fits TRBJ2-7 better, so the J call may be wrong. CDR3 length: 14 amino acids. Germline values: CDR1 DFQATT, CDR2 SNEGSKA (reference sequence). CDR3 nucleotides: TGCAGTGCTCCGGACAGGGCTGCCCGAGACGAGCAGTACTTC. Residues: CSAPDRAARDEQYF.

V and J are TRBV5-1 and TRBJ2-5; D is unclear. The end of the DNA is better explained by TRBJ2-7, so the J call may be wrong. The CDR3 covers 12 residues. Germline-derived CDR1 and CDR2 are SGHRS and YFSETQ. The chain's CDR3 is CASSLAPNEQYF. CDR3 in DNA: TGCGCCAGCAGCTTGGCCCCGAACGAGCAGTACTTC.

This clonotype appeared a few times. The chain carries TRBV6-6 and TRBJ1-2; D uncertain. CDR3 length equals 14 residues. Germline V CDR1 and CDR2: MNHNY, SVGAGI (reference sequence). V was trimmed by 0 bases and J by 3 bases, leaving 8 bases between them. CDR3 sequence (DNA): TGTGCCAGCAGTTACTCGACGGCCTACTATGGCTACACCTTC. This encodes CASSYSTAYYGYTF.

As concerns this clonotype: A read error may produce the germline difference seen at one junction end. This sequence joins TRBV2 and TRBJ2-7, with 7 bases matching TRBD1. CDR3 length equals 12 residues. From germline, CDR1 is SNHLY and CDR2 FYNNEI. The CDR3 DNA reads TGTGCCAGCAGAGGGACAGTCTACAAGCAGTACTTC. Translating gives CASRGTVYKQYF.

The V and J genes are TRBV18 and TRBJ2-5; D is uncertain. From germline, CDR1 is KGHSH and CDR2 LQKENI. The CDR3 spans 12 residues. V lost 2 bases and J 5 bases, leaving 6 bases between the germline ends. The CDR3 DNA is TGTGCCAGCTCACCAGCTTTGGAGACCCAGTACTTC. Translation gives CASSPALETQYF. Supplemented by reference TRBV18 and TRBJ2-5, the full variable domain reads NAGVMQNPRHLVRRRGQEARLRCSPMKGHSHVYWYRQLPEEGLKFMVYLQKENIIDESGMPKERFSAEFPKEGPSILRIQQVVRGDSAAYFCASSPALETQYFGPGTRLLVL.

V gene TRBV12-3 or TRBV12-4 combines with J gene TRBJ1-5; D ambiguous. V dropped 3 bases and J dropped 3 bases, with 12 bases sitting between them. The CDR3 runs 15 residues. CDR3 sequence reads: CASSLRSGNNQPQHF. As DNA, the CDR3 is TGTGCCAGCAGTTTGCGGTCTGGGAACAATCAGCCCCAGCATTTT.

The gene calls are TRBV7-3 and TRBJ2-1; 9 bases are a match to TRBD1. V shed 0 bases, J shed 3 bases, and the junction held 0 bases outside the gene matches. Germline CDR1 SGHTA, CDR2 FQGTGA. There are 15 residues in the CDR3. CDR3 sequence reads: CASSLTGQGYNEQFF. For the CDR3, the DNA is TGTGCCAGCAGCTTAACGGGACAGGGCTACAATGAGCAGTTCTTC.

The genes are TRBV5-1 and TRBJ1-4; D unresolved. The CDR3 spans 15 residues. V was trimmed by 0 bases and J by 8 bases, leaving 14 bases between them. Germline CDR1 reads SGHRS; CDR2 reads YFSETQ. CDR3 amino acids: CASSLARAGREKLFF. The CDR3 coding sequence is TGCGCCAGCAGCTTGGCCCGCGCAGGCCGAGAAAAACTGTTTTTT.

As to this clonotype: This may be a read error, as it is one base from a much larger clone. The chain recombines TRBV5-1 with TRBJ2-7; TRBD1 aligns across 12 bases. The CDR3 runs to 14 residues. CDR1 and CDR2 (germline): SGHRS, YFSETQ. The CDR3 is CASSLEGTGGERYF. CDR3 coding DNA: TGCGCCAGCAGCTTGGAGGGGACAGGGGGCGAGCGGTACTTC.

This clonotype appeared a few times. The V gene is TRBV2, the J gene TRBJ2-5; D possibly corresponds to TRBD1 (6 bases). The V gene's germline CDR1 is SNHLY and CDR2 FYNNEI. The V end was cut by 5 bases, the J end by 1 base, with 17 bases between. The CDR3 covers 16 residues. This CDR3 is CASSPPKSTGQETQYF. The DNA of the CDR3 is TGTGCCAGCAGTCCCCCTAAGTCGACAGGCCAAGAGACCCAGTACTTC.

This clonotype appeared once. One end of the junction does not line up with germline, which may come from a read error. This chain uses TRBV18 with TRBJ2-6; 8 bases map to TRBD1. This CDR3 contains 18 residues. CDR1 and CDR2 from the germline V gene are KGHSH and LQKENI. In DNA form, the CDR3 reads TGTGCCAGCCCACCACCCGGGACAGGCCTCTCTGGGGCCAACGTCCTGACTTTC. Translating gives CASPPPGTGLSGANVLTF. Using reference TRBV18 and TRBJ2-6 for the parts outside the CDR3, the full variable domain is NAGVMQNPRHLVRRRGQEARLRCSPMKGHSHVYWYRQLPEEGLKFMVYLQKENIIDESGMPKERFSAEFPKEGPSILRIQQVVRGDSAAYFCASPPPGTGLSGANVLTFGAGSRLTVL.

The chain links TRBV29-1 to TRBJ2-5; 8 bases match TRBD2. J gave up 1 base and V 3 bases, and 4 bases lay outside the gene matches. This CDR3 spans 14 amino acids. CDR1 is SQVTM and CDR2 is ANQGSEA in the germline V gene. The CDR3 sequence: CSVEGSGSQETQYF. The CDR3 bases are TGCAGCGTTGAGGGCAGCGGGAGCCAAGAGACCCAGTACTTC.

A few counts support this clonotype. This chain uses TRBV7-9 with TRBJ2-5; D tentatively reads TRBD1 or TRBD2 (5 bases each). The CDR3 contains 12 residues. V lost 9 bases to trimming and J lost 4 bases, with 12 bases between them. Germline V gene sequence: CDR1 SEHNR, CDR2 FQNEAQ (reference sequence). The CDR3 loop is CASSMGVETQYF. The DNA for the CDR3 is TGTGCCAGTTCCATGGGGGTAGAGACCCAGTACTTC.

In this sample, this clonotype turned up a few times. The chain uses TRBV20-1 and TRBJ1-6; D gene unclear. Per germline, CDR1 DFQATT and CDR2 SNEGSKA (reference sequence). Trimming cost V 2 bases and J 10 bases, with 15 bases left between them. CDR3 size: 14 residues. The CDR3, as DNA: TGCAGTGCTAGATTTGGGAGGGTAGGGTCACCCCTCCACTTT. Its protein is CSARFGRVGSPLHF.

This clonotype appeared a few times. The chain uses TRBV29-1 and TRBJ1-1; weak D call: TRBD1 (5 bases). V was shortened by 7 bases and J by 4 bases, with 16 bases between the two germline ends. This CDR3 has 13 residues. CDR1 and CDR2 from the germline V gene are SQVTM and ANQGSEA. The CDR3 DNA reads as TGCAGCGATGGGCAGGGAGCCGGCACTGAAGCTTTCTTT. This encodes CSDGQGAGTEAFF.

This clonotype was seen only a few times. J is TRBJ2-3 and V is TRBV15; a weak D match, TRBD2 (6 bases). The germline gives CDR1 LNHNV, CDR2 YYDKDF (reference sequence). The CDR3 has 16 residues. The germline V and J ends were trimmed by 5 bases and 4 bases, with 19 bases remaining between them. The CDR3 protein is CATSGRDGPSADTQYF. The CDR3 region has the DNA TGTGCCACCAGCGGGCGGGATGGGCCATCGGCAGATACGCAGTATTTT.

The chain carries TRBV2 and TRBJ2-1; 11 bases are shared with TRBD2. The J call may be wrong; the DNA end is better matched by TRBJ2-7. From germline, CDR1 is SNHLY and CDR2 FYNNEI. This CDR3 contains 16 residues. CDR3 amino acids: CASRATGTSGYNEQYF. The CDR3 coding sequence is TGTGCCAGCAGGGCCACCGGGACTAGCGGTTACAATGAGCAGTACTTC.

V usage is TRBV18 and J usage is TRBJ2-5; 11 nucleotides match TRBD2. The germline V gene encodes CDR1 KGHSH and CDR2 LQKENI. Trimming took 3 bases from V and 5 from J; bases not matched to a gene: 8. The CDR3 runs to 16 residues. CDR3 nucleotide sequence: TGTGCCAGCTCACCTCTAGCGGGAGGCGATGGGGAGACCCAGTACTTC. Encoded protein: CASSPLAGGDGETQYF. Drawing the rest from reference TRBV18 and TRBJ2-5, the complete variable domain is NAGVMQNPRHLVRRRGQEARLRCSPMKGHSHVYWYRQLPEEGLKFMVYLQKENIIDESGMPKERFSAEFPKEGPSILRIQQVVRGDSAAYFCASSPLAGGDGETQYFGPGTRLLVL.

The rearrangement links TRBV6-5 to TRBJ1-2; the D gene is possibly TRBD1 (6 bases). Germline CDR1 reads MNHEY; CDR2 reads SVGAGI. V was cut by 5 bases and J by 5 bases, with 18 bases left in between. CDR3 length: 15 residues. CDR3 residues: CASSTGGLGVYGYTF. The CDR3 DNA follows: TGTGCCAGCAGTACTGGGGGGCTGGGGGTATATGGCTACACCTTC.

This chain uses TRBV28 with TRBJ2-7; D gene uncertain. Germline V gene data show CDR1 as MDHEN and CDR2 as SYDVKM. The CDR3 totals 16 residues. The V gene lost 1 base and the J gene lost 3 bases, with 16 bases spanning the gap. CDR3 sequence: CASSLSGFPPIYEQYF. For the CDR3, the DNA is TGTGCCAGCAGTTTATCTGGCTTCCCTCCCATCTACGAGCAGTACTTC.

The chain employs TRBV30 and TRBJ2-7; 10 bases line up with TRBD1. Losses at the gene ends were 5 bases for V and 6 bases for J; bases not matched to a gene: 7. Germline V gives CDR1 GTSNPN, CDR2 SVGIG (reference sequence). CDR3 length: 13 residues. Here the CDR3 reads CAWSGQGRAEQYF. CDR3 bases: TGTGCCTGGTCGGGACAGGGGAGGGCCGAGCAGTACTTC.

As to this clonotype: As the CDR3 is not closed by the conserved phenylalanine or tryptophan, this likely results from a read error. The rearrangement uses TRBV20-1 and TRBJ2-3; 7 bases agree with TRBD2. Trimming cost V 0 bases and J 0 bases; bases outside gene matches: 6. Germline V lookup: CDR1 DFQATT, CDR2 SNEGSKA (reference sequence). This CDR3 is 16 amino acids long. CDR3 residues: CSARDLGSGSTDTQYL. DNA of the CDR3: TGCAGTGCTAGAGATTTAGGTAGCGGGAGCACAGATACGCAGTATTTG.